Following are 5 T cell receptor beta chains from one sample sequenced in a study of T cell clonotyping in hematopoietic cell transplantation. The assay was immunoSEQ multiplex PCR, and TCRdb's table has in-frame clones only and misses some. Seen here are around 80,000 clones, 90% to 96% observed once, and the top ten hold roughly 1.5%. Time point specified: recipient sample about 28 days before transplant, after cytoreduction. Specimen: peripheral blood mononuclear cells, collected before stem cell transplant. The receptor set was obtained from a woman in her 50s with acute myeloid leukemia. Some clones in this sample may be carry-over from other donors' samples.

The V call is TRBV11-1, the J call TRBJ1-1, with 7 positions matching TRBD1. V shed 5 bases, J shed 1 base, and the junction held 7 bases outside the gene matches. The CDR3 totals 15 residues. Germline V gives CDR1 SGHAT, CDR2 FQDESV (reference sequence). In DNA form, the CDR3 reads TGTGCCAGCAGCGCTAGACAGGGAGCGAACACTGAAGCTTTCTTT. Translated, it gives CASSARQGANTEAFF.

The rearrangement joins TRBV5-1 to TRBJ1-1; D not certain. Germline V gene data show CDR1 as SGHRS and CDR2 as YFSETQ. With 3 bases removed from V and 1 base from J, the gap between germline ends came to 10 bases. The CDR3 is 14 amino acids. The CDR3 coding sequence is TGCGCCAGCAGCTCCGTTCTAGGGAACACTGAAGCTTTCTTT. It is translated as CASSSVLGNTEAFF.

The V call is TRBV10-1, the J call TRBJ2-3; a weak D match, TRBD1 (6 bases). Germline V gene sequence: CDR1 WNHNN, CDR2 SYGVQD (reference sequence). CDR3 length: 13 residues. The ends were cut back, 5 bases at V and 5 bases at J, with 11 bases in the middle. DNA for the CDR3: TGCGCCAGCAGTTTCAGGGACATAGATACGCAGTATTTT. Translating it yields CASSFRDIDTQYF.

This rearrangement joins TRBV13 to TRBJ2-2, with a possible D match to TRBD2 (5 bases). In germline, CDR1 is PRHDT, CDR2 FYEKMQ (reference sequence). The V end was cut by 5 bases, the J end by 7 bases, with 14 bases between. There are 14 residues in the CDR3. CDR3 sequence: CASSPTRGGGELFF. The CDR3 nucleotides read TGTGCCAGCAGCCCCACCCGGGGTGGCGGGGAGCTGTTTTTT.

CDR3 DNA: TGTGCCAGCAGTTCGGGGAACACTGAAGCTTTCTTT. Its protein is CASSSGNTEAFF. The rearrangement uses TRBV28 and TRBJ1-1; the D is unclear. Trimming pared 4 bases from V and 1 base from J, leaving 4 bases between. The V gene's germline CDR1 is MDHEN and CDR2 SYDVKM. This CDR3 region has 12 residues.